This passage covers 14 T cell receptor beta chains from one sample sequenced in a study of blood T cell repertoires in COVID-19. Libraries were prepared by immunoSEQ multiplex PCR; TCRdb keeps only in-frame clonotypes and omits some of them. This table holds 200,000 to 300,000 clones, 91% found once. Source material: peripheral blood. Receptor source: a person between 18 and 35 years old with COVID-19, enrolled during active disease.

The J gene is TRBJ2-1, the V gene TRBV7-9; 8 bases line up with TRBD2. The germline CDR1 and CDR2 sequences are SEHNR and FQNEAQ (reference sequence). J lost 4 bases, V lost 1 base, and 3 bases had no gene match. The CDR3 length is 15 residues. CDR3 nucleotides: TGTGCCAGCAGCTTAGTGAGACTAGCGTACAATGAGCAGTTCTTC. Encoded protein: CASSLVRLAYNEQFF.

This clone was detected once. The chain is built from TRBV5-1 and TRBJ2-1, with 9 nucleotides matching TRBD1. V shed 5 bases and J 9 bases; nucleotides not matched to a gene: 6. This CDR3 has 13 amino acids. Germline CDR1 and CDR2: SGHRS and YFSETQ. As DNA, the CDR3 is TGCGCCAGCAGTCTACAGGGGGCCACTGAGCAGTTCTTC. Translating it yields CASSLQGATEQFF.

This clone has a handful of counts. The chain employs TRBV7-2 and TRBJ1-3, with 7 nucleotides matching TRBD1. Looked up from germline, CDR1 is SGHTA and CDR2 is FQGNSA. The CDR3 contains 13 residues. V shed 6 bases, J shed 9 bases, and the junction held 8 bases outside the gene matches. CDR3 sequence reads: CASSSDRAGTIYF. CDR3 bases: TGTGCCAGCAGTTCCGACAGGGCCGGCACCATATATTTT. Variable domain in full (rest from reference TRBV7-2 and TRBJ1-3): GAGVSQSPSNKVTEKGKDVELRCDPISGHTALYWYRQSLGQGLEFLIYFQGNSAPDKSGLPSDRFSAERTGGSVSTLTIQRTQQEDSAVYLCASSSDRAGTIYFGEGSWLTVV.

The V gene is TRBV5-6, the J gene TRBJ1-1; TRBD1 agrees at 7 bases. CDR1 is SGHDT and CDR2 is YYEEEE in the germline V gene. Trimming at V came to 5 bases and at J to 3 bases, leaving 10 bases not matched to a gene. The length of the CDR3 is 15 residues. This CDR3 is CASRRLTGEYTEAFF. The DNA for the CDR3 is TGTGCCAGCAGGCGCTTAACAGGGGAGTACACTGAAGCTTTCTTT.

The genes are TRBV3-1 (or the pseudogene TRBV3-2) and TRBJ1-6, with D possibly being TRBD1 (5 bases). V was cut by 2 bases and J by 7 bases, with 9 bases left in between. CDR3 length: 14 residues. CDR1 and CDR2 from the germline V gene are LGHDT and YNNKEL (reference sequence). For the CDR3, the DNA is TGTGCCAGCAGCCAAACAGGTCCAAATTCACCCCTCCACTTT. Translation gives CASSQTGPNSPLHF.

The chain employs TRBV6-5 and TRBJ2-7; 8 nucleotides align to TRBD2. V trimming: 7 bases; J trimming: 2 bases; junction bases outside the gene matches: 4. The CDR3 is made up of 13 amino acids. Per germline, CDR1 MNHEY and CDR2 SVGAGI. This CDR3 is CASTREGTYEQYF. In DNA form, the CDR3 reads TGTGCCAGCACCCGGGAGGGGACCTACGAGCAGTACTTC.

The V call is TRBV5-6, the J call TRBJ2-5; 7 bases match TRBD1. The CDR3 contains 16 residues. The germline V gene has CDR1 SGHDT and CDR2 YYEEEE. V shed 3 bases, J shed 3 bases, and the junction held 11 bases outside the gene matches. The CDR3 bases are TGTGCCAGCAGCTATAACCGGGACAGCCCTAAAGAGACCCAGTACTTC. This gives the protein CASSYNRDSPKETQYF.

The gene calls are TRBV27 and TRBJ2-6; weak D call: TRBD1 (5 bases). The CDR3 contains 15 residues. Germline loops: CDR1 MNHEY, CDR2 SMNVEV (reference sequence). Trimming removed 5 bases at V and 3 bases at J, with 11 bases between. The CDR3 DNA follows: TGTGCCAGCAGTCTTGCAGGGTTTGGGGCCAACGTCCTGACTTTC. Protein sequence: CASSLAGFGANVLTF.

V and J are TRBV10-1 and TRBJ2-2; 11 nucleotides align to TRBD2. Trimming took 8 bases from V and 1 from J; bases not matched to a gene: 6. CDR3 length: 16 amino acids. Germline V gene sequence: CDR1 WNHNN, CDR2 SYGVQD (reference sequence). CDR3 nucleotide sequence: TGCGCCAGCGGAACCGGGACTAGCGGGAACACCGGGGAGCTGTTTTTT. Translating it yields CASGTGTSGNTGELFF.

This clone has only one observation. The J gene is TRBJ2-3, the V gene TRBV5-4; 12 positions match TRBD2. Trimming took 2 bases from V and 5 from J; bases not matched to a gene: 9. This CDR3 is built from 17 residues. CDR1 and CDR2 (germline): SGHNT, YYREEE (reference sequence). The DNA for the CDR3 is TGTGCCAGCAGCTTAGGACTAGCGGGGAGAGGGGGAGATACGCAGTATTTT. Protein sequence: CASSLGLAGRGGDTQYF. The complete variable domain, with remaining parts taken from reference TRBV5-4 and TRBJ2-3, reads ETGVTQSPTHLIKTRGQQVTLRCSSQSGHNTVSWYQQALGQGPQFIFQYYREEENGRGNFPPRFSGLQFPNYSSELNVNALELDDSALYLCASSLGLAGRGGDTQYFGPGTRLTVL.

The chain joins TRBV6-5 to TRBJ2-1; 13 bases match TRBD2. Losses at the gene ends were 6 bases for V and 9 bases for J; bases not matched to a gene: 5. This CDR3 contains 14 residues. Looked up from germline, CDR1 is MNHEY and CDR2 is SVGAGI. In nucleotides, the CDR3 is TGTGCCAGCAGCCTCGGACTAGCGGGAGCTGAGCAGTTCTTC. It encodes CASSLGLAGAEQFF.

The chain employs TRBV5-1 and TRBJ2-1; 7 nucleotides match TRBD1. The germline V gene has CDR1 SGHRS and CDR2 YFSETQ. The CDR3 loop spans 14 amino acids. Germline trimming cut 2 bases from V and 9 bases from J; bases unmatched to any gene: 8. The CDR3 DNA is TGCGCCAGCAGCTTTTCCACAGGGGTAAGTGAGCAGTTCTTC. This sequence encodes CASSFSTGVSEQFF.

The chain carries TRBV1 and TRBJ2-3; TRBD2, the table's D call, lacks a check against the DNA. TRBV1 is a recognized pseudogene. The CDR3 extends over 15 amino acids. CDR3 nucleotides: TGCACCAGCAGCCAAAGCGGGAGACCCTCCGATACGCAGTATTTT. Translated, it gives CTSSQSGRPSDTQYF.

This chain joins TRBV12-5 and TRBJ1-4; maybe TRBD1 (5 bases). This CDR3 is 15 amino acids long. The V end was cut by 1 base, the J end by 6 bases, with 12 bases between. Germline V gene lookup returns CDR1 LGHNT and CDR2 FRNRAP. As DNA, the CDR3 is TGTGCTAGTGGTTTGGAGCGGGACGCTGATGAAAAACTGTTTTTT. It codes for CASGLERDADEKLFF.